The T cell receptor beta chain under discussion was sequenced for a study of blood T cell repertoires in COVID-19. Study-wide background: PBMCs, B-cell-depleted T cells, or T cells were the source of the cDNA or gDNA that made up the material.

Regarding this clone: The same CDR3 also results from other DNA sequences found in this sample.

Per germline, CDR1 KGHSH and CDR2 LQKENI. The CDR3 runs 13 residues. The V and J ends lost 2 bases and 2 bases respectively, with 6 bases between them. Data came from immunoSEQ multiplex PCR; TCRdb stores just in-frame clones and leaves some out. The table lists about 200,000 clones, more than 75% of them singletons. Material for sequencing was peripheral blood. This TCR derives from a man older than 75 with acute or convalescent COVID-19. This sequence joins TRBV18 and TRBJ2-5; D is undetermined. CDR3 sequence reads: CASSPGLQETQYF. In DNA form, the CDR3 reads TGTGCCAGCTCACCAGGCCTGCAAGAGACCCAGTACTTC. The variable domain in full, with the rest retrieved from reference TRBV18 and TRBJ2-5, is NAGVMQNPRHLVRRRGQEARLRCSPMKGHSHVYWYRQLPEEGLKFMVYLQKENIIDESGMPKERFSAEFPKEGPSILRIQQVVRGDSAAYFCASSPGLQETQYFGPGTRLLVL.